The 16 T cell receptor beta chains in this list originate from one sample, sequenced in a study of T cells in Graves' hyperthyroidism and ophthalmopathy. TCR beta CDR3 regions were amplified from RNA transcripts. During a first-round RT-PCR of the TCR CDR3, the HTBI primer set was used. MiXCR was run by TCRdb on the multiplex PCR reads, yielding one entry per CDR3 protein. The sample holds more than 500,000 distinct CDR3 sequences; 15% to 20% are singletons and the top ten take around 4%. Material: blood. The receptors stem from a woman aged 25 to 39 with Graves' hyperthyroidism.

The J gene is TRBJ1-4, the V gene TRBV20-1; TRBD1 matches at 9 bases. Germline CDR1 DFQATT, CDR2 SNEGSKA (reference sequence). The V gene end was trimmed by 4 bases and the J gene end by 0 bases; junction bases not matched to a gene: 6. CDR3 length equals 16 residues. This CDR3 reads CSAKDRQGATNEKLFF. The CDR3 DNA reads as TGCAGTGCTAAAGATCGACAGGGGGCAACTAATGAAAAACTGTTTTTT.

In this sample, this clonotype turned up a few times. The V gene is TRBV18, the J gene TRBJ2-1; 9 nucleotides agree with TRBD1. J gave up 3 bases and V 2 bases, and 5 bases lay outside the gene matches. This CDR3 spans 16 amino acids. Germline lookup yields CDR1 KGHSH and CDR2 LQKENI. The CDR3: CASSPGGTGYYNEQFF. The DNA for the CDR3 is TGTGCCAGCTCACCAGGTGGGACAGGGTACTACAATGAGCAGTTCTTC.

The table lists this clonotype with a few counts. This chain uses TRBV28 with TRBJ2-7; 11 bases are a match to TRBD1. This CDR3 is 14 amino acids long. Germline CDR1 is MDHEN and CDR2 is SYDVKM. The V gene end was trimmed by 8 bases and the J gene end by 0 bases; junction bases not matched to a gene: 3. The CDR3 protein is CASRDRGGSYEQYF. CDR3 DNA sequence: TGTGCCAGCCGGGACAGGGGGGGCTCCTACGAGCAGTACTTC.

This rearrangement joins TRBV6-2 or TRBV6-3 to TRBJ2-7; 8 bases agree with TRBD1. Germline V gene data show CDR1 as MNHEY and CDR2 as SVGEGT. J lost 2 bases, V lost 2 bases, and 5 bases had no gene match. The CDR3 is made up of 15 amino acids. The CDR3 sequence: CASSYETGDTYEQYF. CDR3 in DNA: TGTGCCAGCAGTTACGAGACAGGGGATACCTACGAGCAGTACTTC.

The chain is built from TRBV20-1 and TRBJ2-1; 9 nucleotides agree with TRBD1. Germline CDR1 and CDR2: DFQATT and SNEGSKA (reference sequence). The J segment lost 1 base and the V segment lost 6 bases, leaving 7 bases of the junction unmatched. The CDR3 is 15 amino acids. This CDR3 reads CSARGGTGSYNEQFF. In nucleotides, the CDR3 is TGCAGTGCCCGAGGGGGGACAGGGTCCTACAATGAGCAGTTCTTC.

This clonotype was observed many times. The rearrangement links TRBV6-1 to TRBJ2-7; 9 bases line up with TRBD1. The V and J ends lost 3 bases and 2 bases, in that order; junction bases with no gene match: 5. Germline V gene data show CDR1 as MNHNS and CDR2 as SASEGT. This CDR3 contains 15 residues. This CDR3 is CASSEVRQGAYEQYF. The CDR3 DNA follows: TGTGCCAGCAGTGAGGTCAGACAGGGGGCCTACGAGCAGTACTTC.

The genes are TRBV4-3 and TRBJ1-1; maybe TRBD1 (5 bases). The CDR3 is made up of 17 amino acids. Trimming pared 6 bases from V and 0 bases from J, leaving 20 bases between. The germline V gene encodes CDR1 LGHNA and CDR2 YSLEER. CDR3 residues: CASSQQGAGAMNTEAFF. For the CDR3, the DNA is TGCGCCAGCAGTCAACAAGGGGCTGGGGCGATGAACACTGAAGCTTTCTTT.

There are a few counts of this clonotype. V and J are TRBV19 and TRBJ2-1, with D perhaps matching TRBD1 (6 bases). The CDR3 sequence is 13 residues long. Germline V gene sequence: CDR1 LNHDA, CDR2 SQIVND (reference sequence). V dropped 3 bases and J dropped 6 bases, with 9 bases sitting between them. In DNA form, the CDR3 reads TGTGCCAGTAGTATTCGACAGGTCAATGAGCAGTTCTTC. Translation gives CASSIRQVNEQFF.

The chain uses TRBV3-1 and TRBJ2-7; D gene uncertain. The CDR3 sequence is 12 residues long. The V and J ends lost 3 bases and 1 base respectively, with 4 bases between them. The germline V gene encodes CDR1 LGHDT and CDR2 YNNKEL (reference sequence). CDR3 DNA: TGTGCCAGCAGCCACATTTCCTACGAGCAGTACTTC. Residues: CASSHISYEQYF.

This chain connects TRBV7-2 to TRBJ1-1; 8 bases are shared with TRBD1. J lost 10 bases, V lost 5 bases, and 12 bases had no gene match. The CDR3 spans 14 residues. Germline V gene lookup returns CDR1 SGHTA and CDR2 FQGNSA. The CDR3 DNA reads TGTGCCAGCAGCACCGACTCAGGGGGCGCTTCAGCTTTCTTT. As protein: CASSTDSGGASAFF.

This clonotype was seen ten or more times. V usage is TRBV7-3 and J usage is TRBJ2-1; unclear D gene. Trimming took 1 base from V and 9 from J, leaving 10 bases between them. In germline, CDR1 is SGHTA, CDR2 FQGTGA. The length of the CDR3 is 13 residues. CDR3 nucleotides: TGTGCCAGCAGCTTAATGCGAAGCCTTGAGCAGTTCTTC. Translating it yields CASSLMRSLEQFF.

In DNA, the CDR3 is TGTGCCAGCAGCCAAGAATCTAGCGGGTATACCGGGGAGCTGTTTTTT. Amino acid sequence: CASSQESSGYTGELFF. This rearrangement joins TRBV3-1 to TRBJ2-2; 8 nucleotides line up with TRBD2. The CDR3 contains 16 residues. Unmatched junction bases numbered 5, after V lost 0 bases and J lost 5 bases. The germline gives CDR1 LGHDT, CDR2 YNNKEL (reference sequence).

V and J are TRBV27 and TRBJ2-2; 11 nucleotides match TRBD2. The CDR3 extends over 19 amino acids. V dropped 4 bases and J dropped 6; count of bases not matched to a gene: 16. CDR1 is MNHEY, CDR2 SMNVEV, per germline (reference sequence). In DNA, the CDR3 is TGTGCCAGCAGTTGGGTATCCTGGGAACTAGCGGGAGTCCCCGGGGAGCTGTTTTTT. This gives the protein CASSWVSWELAGVPGELFF.

The V call is TRBV7-2, the J call TRBJ1-1; D uncertain. V dropped 5 bases and J dropped 0 bases, with 10 bases sitting between them. This CDR3 comprises 14 residues. Looked up from germline, CDR1 is SGHTA and CDR2 is FQGNSA. The CDR3 sequence: CASSLLTVNTEAFF. The CDR3 DNA sequence: TGTGCCAGCAGCCTCCTGACGGTGAACACTGAAGCTTTCTTT. Supplemented by reference TRBV7-2 and TRBJ1-1, the full variable domain reads GAGVSQSPSNKVTEKGKDVELRCDPISGHTALYWYRQSLGQGLEFLIYFQGNSAPDKSGLPSDRFSAERTGGSVSTLTIQRTQQEDSAVYLCASSLLTVNTEAFFGQGTRLTVV.

In its sample, this clonotype was seen a few times. The rearrangement uses TRBV19 and TRBJ2-7; weak D call: TRBD2 (5 bases). The germline V and J ends were trimmed by 3 bases and 6 bases, with 12 bases remaining between them. Germline V gene data show CDR1 as LNHDA and CDR2 as SQIVND (reference sequence). The CDR3 has 13 residues. This chain's CDR3 is CASSITGGGEQYF. The CDR3 DNA sequence: TGTGCCAGTAGTATTACCGGAGGCGGCGAGCAGTACTTC.

This clonotype occurred many times. V gene TRBV12-3 or TRBV12-4 combines with J gene TRBJ1-2; 7 positions agree with TRBD1. The ends lost 3 bases at V and 8 bases at J; junction bases unmatched: 6. The CDR3 spans 13 residues. The CDR3 bases are TGTGCCAGCAGTTTGTTTGAGGGGGCCGGCTACACCTTC. Protein: CASSLFEGAGYTF.